The 32 T cell receptor beta chains listed next were all sequenced from one sample in a study of Graves' ophthalmopathy and Graves' hyperthyroidism. The study amplified TCR beta CDR3 regions using RNA transcripts. Second-round multiplex PCR followed a first-round RT-PCR using HTBI primers. Using its own MiXCR run on the multiplex PCR reads, TCRdb lists one record per CDR3 protein. The table lists 900,000 to 1,200,000 distinct CDR3 sequences, 35% to 40% of them singletons. Sequencing was carried out using peripheral blood or thyroid tissue (not recorded which). The receptors shown here come from an adult man with Graves' hyperthyroidism.

The chain joins TRBV10-3 to TRBJ1-2; D remains unclear. Trimming left V 0 bases short and J 8 bases short, with 13 bases between. The CDR3 extends over 14 amino acids. Germline V lookup: CDR1 ENHRY, CDR2 SYGVKD. The CDR3 loop reads CAISESGEIHGYTF. The CDR3 coding sequence is TGTGCCATCAGTGAGTCTGGGGAGATACACGGCTACACCTTC.

In this sample, this clonotype turned up many times. The J gene is TRBJ1-1, the V gene TRBV11-2; tentatively, D is TRBD1 (6 bases). From germline, CDR1 is SGHAT and CDR2 FQNNGV. The V and J ends lost 8 bases and 4 bases respectively, with 14 bases between them. This CDR3 comprises 13 residues. The CDR3 loop reads CASGGVGFTEAFF. DNA for the CDR3: TGTGCCAGCGGGGGCGTAGGGTTCACTGAAGCTTTCTTT.

A single count supports this clonotype. This may be a read error: a much more frequent sequence differs by one nucleotide. No conserved phenylalanine or tryptophan is present at the end of the CDR3, so a read error is the likely explanation. The CDR3 bases are TGCAGTGCTAGAGACGGAGCTAACTATGGCTACACCTCC. Its translation is CSARDGANYGYTS. The chain employs TRBV20-1 and TRBJ1-2; D is unclear. V lost 0 bases, J lost 0 bases, and 5 bases lay in between. This CDR3 is 13 amino acids long. The germline V gene encodes CDR1 DFQATT and CDR2 SNEGSKA (reference sequence).

In this sample, this clonotype turned up many times. The chain's CDR3 is CASRPDREATGELFF. The CDR3, as DNA: TGTGCCAGCAGACCCGACCGAGAAGCCACCGGGGAGCTGTTTTTT. The chain joins TRBV2 to TRBJ2-2; the D is unclear. Germline V gene data show CDR1 as SNHLY and CDR2 as FYNNEI. The CDR3 is 15 residues long. Between the trimmed V and J ends, which lost 6 bases and 4 bases, there was a span of 15 bases.

This clonotype was observed a single time. The CDR3 sequence is CASIPTGQGYEQYF. CDR3 nucleotides: TGTGCCAGCATCCCCACTGGACAGGGCTACGAGCAGTACTTC. The V gene is TRBV28, the J gene TRBJ2-7, with TRBD1 identical over 8 bases. The CDR3 has 14 amino acids. The V gene's germline CDR1 is MDHEN and CDR2 SYDVKM. J gave up 3 bases and V 7 bases, and 8 bases lay outside the gene matches.

This clonotype has a count of ten or more. The V call is TRBV9, the J call TRBJ2-5, with 7 bases lining up with TRBD2. CDR1 SGDLS and CDR2 YYNGEE come from the germline V gene. V trimming: 0 bases; J trimming: 5 bases; junction bases outside the gene matches: 1. The CDR3 extends over 13 amino acids. DNA for the CDR3: TGTGCCAGCAGCGTAGGGGGGGGTGAGACCCAGTACTTC. It specifies CASSVGGGETQYF. Using reference TRBV9 and TRBJ2-5 for the parts outside the CDR3, the full variable domain is DSGVTQTPKHLITATGQRVTLRCSPRSGDLSVYWYQQSLDQGLQFLIQYYNGEERAKGNILERFSAQQFPDLHSELNLSSLELGDSALYFCASSVGGGETQYFGPGTRLLVL.

The sample holds a few counts of this clonotype. The V and J genes are TRBV4-3 and TRBJ1-4, with D uncertain. Germline-derived CDR1 and CDR2 are LGHNA and YSLEER. With 4 bases removed from V and 8 bases from J, the gap between germline ends came to 8 bases. The CDR3 totals 12 residues. The CDR3 here is CASSRQREKLFF. The CDR3 nucleotides are TGCGCCAGCAGCCGGCAGCGCGAAAAACTGTTTTTT.

This clonotype came up many times. The chain links TRBV12-3 or TRBV12-4 to TRBJ1-1; D is undetermined. Between the trimmed V and J ends, which lost 6 bases and 1 base, there was a span of 9 bases. The CDR3 length is 13 residues. The CDR3 sequence: CASSPDWNTEAFF. The CDR3, as DNA: TGTGCCAGCAGCCCCGACTGGAACACTGAAGCTTTCTTT.

This chain joins TRBV10-3 and TRBJ1-2; TRBD1 matches at 10 bases. The J segment lost 5 bases and the V segment lost 8 bases, leaving 5 bases of the junction unmatched. The germline V gene has CDR1 ENHRY and CDR2 SYGVKD. The CDR3 runs 13 residues. Here the CDR3 DNA reads TGTGCCATCGGCGACAGGGGGCATTATGGCTACACCTTC. It encodes CAIGDRGHYGYTF.

The chain uses TRBV20-1 and TRBJ2-5; D uncertain. The germline V and J ends were trimmed by 1 base and 1 base, with 13 bases remaining between them. CDR3 size: 15 residues. CDR1 DFQATT and CDR2 SNEGSKA come from the germline V gene (reference sequence). CDR3 coding DNA: TGCAGTGCTAGAGGGCGCCCCAAATTCCAAGAGACCCAGTACTTC. Translation: CSARGRPKFQETQYF.

This chain joins TRBV20-1 and TRBJ2-7; D unresolved. Germline CDR1 DFQATT, CDR2 SNEGSKA (reference sequence). This CDR3 is 12 amino acids long. V was clipped by 2 bases and J by 2 bases, with 7 bases between them. This CDR3 is CSARIGPYEQYF. DNA of the CDR3: TGCAGTGCTAGAATTGGCCCCTACGAGCAGTACTTC.

This clonotype was counted only a few times. This chain uses TRBV9 with TRBJ1-2; the match to TRBD1 covers 7 bases. CDR1 and CDR2 from the germline V gene are SGDLS and YYNGEE. Germline trimming cut 3 bases from V and 4 bases from J; bases unmatched to any gene: 9. This CDR3 is 15 amino acids long. The CDR3 DNA reads as TGTGCCAGCAGCGCCTACGAGGGGGCCTCCTATGGCTACACCTTC. Protein product: CASSAYEGASYGYTF.

This clonotype has ten or more counts. This chain connects TRBV2 to TRBJ1-1; D not certain. CDR1 and CDR2 (germline): SNHLY, FYNNEI. V dropped 3 bases and J dropped 6 bases, with 8 bases sitting between them. CDR3 length: 12 residues. CDR3 region: CASSDEFAEAFF. CDR3 in DNA: TGTGCCAGCAGTGACGAGTTCGCTGAAGCTTTCTTT.

This clonotype occurred a few times. A junction boundary mismatches the germline segment, possibly from a read error. The chain joins TRBV6-5 to TRBJ2-7, with 7 bases lining up with TRBD1. From germline, CDR1 is MNHEY and CDR2 SVGAGI. This CDR3 has 13 residues. The CDR3 DNA sequence: TGTGCCAGCAGTGACAGGGACACCGGGGAGCTGTACTTC. Translated: CASSDRDTGELYF.

The chain has TRBV11-2 and TRBJ1-1; 7 nucleotides match TRBD1. Germline V gives CDR1 SGHAT, CDR2 FQNNGV. The CDR3 is 15 residues long. V was pared by 5 bases and J by 3 bases, with 9 bases of the junction left unmatched. The CDR3 DNA reads TGTGCCAGCAGCCGCACGACAGGGTTGGACACTGAAGCTTTCTTT. It encodes CASSRTTGLDTEAFF.

Concerning this clonotype: This may stem from a read error, because a much larger clone lies one nucleotide away. The rearrangement joins TRBV5-4 to TRBJ1-1; D ambiguous. This CDR3 contains 15 residues. Germline loops: CDR1 SGHNT, CDR2 YYREEE (reference sequence). CDR3 in amino acids: CTSSLKAEVNTEAFF. As DNA, the CDR3 is TGTACCAGCAGCTTGAAGGCCGAAGTTAACACTGAAGCTTTCTTT.

This clonotype showed up many times. The rearrangement joins TRBV19 to TRBJ1-5; D may be TRBD1 (5 bases). Trimming stripped 4 bases from V and 7 bases from J, with 20 bases between. Germline V lookup: CDR1 LNHDA, CDR2 SQIVND (reference sequence). This CDR3 spans 16 amino acids. Here the CDR3 reads CASSTLQGRGRQPQHF. The CDR3 DNA reads TGTGCCAGTAGTACCCTTCAGGGTAGGGGTCGACAGCCCCAGCATTTT.

This clonotype was seen a handful of times. The chain employs TRBV20-1 and TRBJ2-7; no reliable D call. This CDR3 is 13 amino acids long. The germline CDR1 and CDR2 sequences are DFQATT and SNEGSKA (reference sequence). Trimming took 6 bases from V and 0 from J, leaving 12 bases between them. As DNA, the CDR3 is TGCAGTGCCCGGGTCCCGAGCTCCTACGAGCAGTACTTC. Encoded protein: CSARVPSSYEQYF.

Note on this clonotype: Germline is not matched at one junction end, which may reflect a read error. The V call is TRBV10-3, the J call TRBJ2-7; unclear D gene. Germline-derived CDR1 and CDR2 are ENHRY and SYGVKD. This CDR3 is built from 13 residues. The CDR3 DNA reads as TGTGCCGTCAGTGATGGCCCGTCGTACGAGCAGTACTTC. Its translation is CAVSDGPSYEQYF.

This clonotype was observed once. A much larger clone differs from this one at a single base, so this may be a read error. The CDR3 region has the DNA TGTGCCAGCGCCGAGACCGAAAAACTGTTTTTT. This sequence encodes CASAETEKLFF. V gene TRBV19 combines with J gene TRBJ1-4, with no clear D. CDR1 LNHDA and CDR2 SQIVND come from the germline V gene (reference sequence). With 9 bases removed from V and 8 bases from J, the gap between germline ends came to 10 bases. This CDR3 is built from 11 residues.

This clonotype was counted only a few times. The rearrangement links TRBV6-5 to TRBJ2-7, with 7 bases identical to TRBD1. Germline V gives CDR1 MNHEY, CDR2 SVGAGI. Losses at the gene ends were 5 bases for V and 1 base for J; bases not matched to a gene: 14. The CDR3 spans 17 residues. DNA of the CDR3: TGTGCCAGCAGTCGCTCCGACACAGGGGTATTTTCCTACGAGCAGTACTTC. This codes for CASSRSDTGVFSYEQYF.

This clonotype was observed a single time. V usage is TRBV7-7 and J usage is TRBJ2-5; TRBD2 is a possible D gene (6 bases). The germline V gene has CDR1 SSHAT and CDR2 FNYEAQ (reference sequence). The CDR3 is 15 amino acids. Trimming took off 3 bases at V and 5 bases at J, with 16 bases between the two ends. The CDR3 DNA is TGTGCCAGCAGCTTGGGGGGAGCGGGCACGGAGACCCAGTACTTC. This codes for CASSLGGAGTETQYF.

This clonotype was seen only a few times. V usage is TRBV5-1 and J usage is TRBJ1-1; D is perhaps TRBD1 (6 bases). This CDR3 is built from 15 residues. Trimming removed 4 bases at V and 5 bases at J, with 18 bases between. Germline V gene sequence: CDR1 SGHRS, CDR2 YFSETQ. In DNA, the CDR3 is TGCGCCAGCAGCCAAGGGCGACAGGTGAGGACTGAAGCTTTCTTT. Its translation: CASSQGRQVRTEAFF.

With respect to this clonotype: The final CDR3 position lacks the conserved phenylalanine or tryptophan, pointing to a likely read error. The DNA is left out, because the CDR3 cannot be placed on it with certainty; the CDR3 is given as TCRdb lists it. The chain joins TRBV15 to TRBJ1-5. From germline, CDR1 is LNHNV and CDR2 YYDKDF (reference sequence). The CDR3 numbers 10 amino acids, ends counted. The CDR3 is CATSGEVLAS.

This clonotype was seen ten or more times. The chain recombines TRBV19 with TRBJ2-2, with 8 bases identical to TRBD1. CDR1 and CDR2 (germline): LNHDA, SQIVND (reference sequence). The CDR3 spans 17 residues. V lost 5 bases and J lost 2; bases outside the gene matches: 10. The CDR3 sequence: CASSPIRQGPNTGELFF. The CDR3 DNA reads TGTGCCAGTAGTCCAATCAGACAGGGGCCTAACACCGGGGAGCTGTTTTTT.

The rearrangement joins TRBV13 to TRBJ2-2; 7 nucleotides line up with TRBD2. Per the germline V gene, CDR1 is PRHDT and CDR2 is FYEKMQ (reference sequence). The V gene end was trimmed by 5 bases and the J gene end by 1 base; junction bases not matched to a gene: 10. There are 17 residues in the CDR3. In nucleotides, the CDR3 is TGTGCCAGCAGCCCAAGCTTGGAGCGGGGGAACACCGGGGAGCTGTTTTTT. Its protein is CASSPSLERGNTGELFF.

The chain joins TRBV29-1 to TRBJ1-6; maybe TRBD1 (5 bases). Trimming cost V 7 bases and J 8 bases, with 27 bases left between them. This CDR3 has 17 residues. Germline V gene sequence: CDR1 SQVTM, CDR2 ANQGSEA. CDR3 coding DNA: TGCAGCGCCTTCTGGGGGTACGAGGGAGGGCGGGATTCACCCCTCCACTTT. Translation: CSAFWGYEGGRDSPLHF.

This clonotype came up a few times. This chain connects TRBV5-4 to TRBJ2-7; the D gene is possibly TRBD1 (6 bases). V shed 0 bases and J shed 5 bases, with 15 bases lying between them. The CDR3 loop spans 15 amino acids. Germline values: CDR1 SGHNT, CDR2 YYREEE (reference sequence). In nucleotides, the CDR3 is TGTGCCAGCAGCTTGGGACAGGTGGCTTTTGACGAGCAGTACTTC. Encoded protein: CASSLGQVAFDEQYF. Full variable domain (rest looked up from reference TRBV5-4 and TRBJ2-7): ETGVTQSPTHLIKTRGQQVTLRCSSQSGHNTVSWYQQALGQGPQFIFQYYREEENGRGNFPPRFSGLQFPNYSSELNVNALELDDSALYLCASSLGQVAFDEQYFGPGTRLTVT.

This chain links TRBV2 with TRBJ1-5; D gene unclear. V was trimmed by 4 bases and J by 3 bases, leaving 10 bases between them. Germline CDR1 reads SNHLY; CDR2 reads FYNNEI. This CDR3 spans 14 amino acids. The CDR3 coding sequence is TGTGCCAGCAGTGTAGTATCGGACAATCAGCCCCAGCATTTT. As protein: CASSVVSDNQPQHF.

This clonotype showed up many times. The chain employs TRBV29-1 and TRBJ2-2, with D uncertain. Per germline, CDR1 SQVTM and CDR2 ANQGSEA. The CDR3 runs to 12 residues. Trimming pared 5 bases from V and 0 bases from J, leaving 4 bases between. The CDR3 region has the DNA TGCAGCGTTCTTCCGAACACCGGGGAGCTGTTTTTT. This translates into CSVLPNTGELFF.

This clonotype was picked up many times. The chain recombines TRBV7-2 with TRBJ1-1; tentative D call: TRBD1 (6 bases). Trimming left V 5 bases short and J 1 base short, with 14 bases between. CDR1 SGHTA and CDR2 FQGNSA come from the germline V gene. This CDR3 comprises 15 residues. The CDR3 here is CASSQIGRGNTEAFF. CDR3 nucleotide sequence: TGTGCCAGCAGCCAAATAGGCAGGGGGAACACTGAAGCTTTCTTT.

The CDR3, as DNA: TGCGCCAGCAGCCAAGAAACCAGTCAGACTGGGGCCAACGTCCTGACTTTC. Its protein product is CASSQETSQTGANVLTF. The chain combines TRBV4-3 with TRBJ2-6; D is uncertain. Trimming shortened V by 0 bases and J by 2 bases, and 11 bases separated the two germline ends. The CDR3 is 17 amino acids. CDR1 is LGHNA and CDR2 is YSLEER in the germline V gene.